The sequence of this TCR beta chain was determined in a study of shared clonotypes between healthy human individuals (TCRdb year 2020). With regard to the full study: The cohort included three men and two women between 18 and 49 years of age. For each donor, three plates each were used for CD4 naive and CD4 memory, two plates were used for CD8 naive, and one plate was used for CD8 memory. To estimate repertoire size and how much clonotype sharing occurs between individuals, the study deeply sequenced the blood TCR repertoires of about 5 healthy adults. To increase sequencing depth and limit assay-specific biases, different laboratories used diverse techniques to prepare libraries and sequence TCR repertoires. Each donor's leukapheresis produced roughly between roughly 0.85 and 10 billion PBMCs.

Using the deep immunoSEQ assay, TCR CDR3 regions were amplified from genomic DNA by multiplex PCR. Extracted genomic DNA from each cell subset was spread evenly across all wells of several immunoSEQ 96-well plates, with each plate serving as a replicate. For sorted subsets, roughly 200 ng of genomic DNA, equivalent to 25,000 to 30,000 T cell genomes, went into each replicate PCR. Purified libraries were measured with a Qubit 3.0 fluorometer, size-checked on a Bioanalyzer 2100, and measured again with the KAPA Library Quantification kit. Each immunoSEQ 96-well plate was sequenced on its own single-read 150-cycle Illumina NextSeq 550 flow cell. The source study handled its data this way. Because only junctional sequences without quality scores were contained in the immunoSEQ output, filtering matching that applied to full-length reads could not be performed. To assign V/J genes and CDR3, sequences were annotated against IMGT germline references using PyIR, a Python wrapper for IgBLAST v1.9. Reads were filtered out if the reads had weak V/J assignments (E-value above 1e-6), no CDR3, stop codons, out-of-frame junctions, or ambiguous translated residues. V3J clonotypes were defined as sequences sharing the same inferred V gene, J gene, and CDR3 amino acid sequence. To compute the percentage overlap between repertoires, the number of shared unique clonotypes was divided by the size of the smaller repertoire. Repertoire richness was assessed with RTK rarefaction, the Chao1 estimator, and Recon v2.1 estimates of unobserved clonotypes. For all TCRbeta clonotypes obtained by the gDNA method from a few donors, generation probabilities were computed with OLGA. TCRdb took over this immuneACCESS table, retaining in-frame rearrangements with V and J assigned. Such tables are incomplete; in checked studies, under half of the missing clones stem from an unresolved V gene, and the remainder is unexplained. V, J and clone size derive from that table, while D and trimming were established from the DNA sequence. For this sample the table gives approximately 2.1 million clones, of which approximately 93% were detected only once. The ten largest clones add up to 0.35% to 0.45% of the sample.

This clone came up once. There is no known antigen for this receptor. No base quality information exists; no much larger clone differs at one position. Here is what the overall study found, with its caveats: Approximately 5% of naive CD4, 3% to 4% of naive CD8, 2% to 2.5% of memory CD4, and around 0.4% of memory CD8 clonotypes were shared across several donors. Incomplete sequencing was indicated by rarefaction of sorted-subset datasets, despite the large sequencing depth. Because the study included only a small number of donors, the genetic and exposure-history diversity represented was limited. Sampling was restricted to blood, and TCR repertoires in tissue are likely to differ from TCR repertoires in blood. Clonotypes shared by all four sorted-subset donors showed higher generation probabilities than non-shared clonotypes. Larger estimated clonotype richness was generally found for naive subsets than for memory subsets. Pairwise subsampling indicated that sequencing depth was expected to affect the degree of clonotype sharing among donors.

Inclusive of the bounding cysteine and phenylalanine, the CDR3 is 14 residues long. Kept here is only the CDR3 DNA, which spans 42 bases and is read in frame from base 1. The germline V gene yields MNHEY for CDR1 and SVGAGI for CDR2. The germline ends are 9 bases apart after V is trimmed by 6 bases and J by 0 bases. Healthy HIV-negative adults with no recently reported acute infections or vaccinations were included as donors. Every donor was a Caucasian adult residing in Nashville, Tennessee, USA. Magnetic negative selection was used to enrich CD4+ T cells, after which naive cells were positively selected on CD45RA and the negative fraction became the memory subset. Blood was collected by leukapheresis, and PBMCs were isolated by Ficoll-Histopaque density gradient centrifugation and then cryopreserved in liquid nitrogen vapor phase. Purity and quantity of every magnetically sorted T cell population were checked by analytical flow cytometry. Genomic DNA was isolated from each sorted fraction and quantified by UV absorbance on a Nanodrop 2000c.

This TCR was recovered from a young man in good health. Some clones in this sample may be carry-over from other donors' samples. The sample comprised naive CD4+ T cells from PBMCs. The sample's cell subset or site label, decoded: CD45RA+ positively selected. The chain uses TRBV6-5 and TRBJ1-3; TRBD1 could be the D gene, as 5 bases match. The DNA sequence follows: TGTGCCAGCAGCCGGGGGATCTCTGGAAACACCATATATTTT. This encodes CASSRGISGNTIYF.